Reported below is one TCR beta chain. The V gene's germline CDR1 is SGDLS and CDR2 YYNGEE. The CDR3 contains 14 residues. These data come from a study of regulatory T cells in long-lasting Graves disease. Described time point: newly diagnosed GD, antithyroid drugs for less than 3 months. From PBMCs, RNA was extracted and then used to make the TCR library. CDR3-region Arm-PCR and iRepertoire HTBI primers produced the TCR beta libraries. Authors' processing steps: The identification of 62 TRBV and some 14 TRBJ segments was made across samples. TCRdb passed the multiplex PCR reads through MiXCR, listing each CDR3 protein once. The authors' filters were not applied to this entry. Among hundreds of thousands of distinct CDR3 sequences, approximately 15% were seen once, and the ten largest hold under 20%. This sample also appeared in a second study, on T cells in Graves' hyperthyroidism and ophthalmopathy. Per that paper: Absent ophthalmopathy progression within 18 months defined stable Graves' hyperthyroidism. TCR CDR3 underwent first-round RT-PCR with the HTBI primer set.

This receptor was obtained from a woman aged 25 to 45 with Graves disease. The rearrangement links TRBV9 to TRBJ2-1, with TRBD2 matching over 7 bases. The end of the DNA aligns better with TRBJ2-5, so the J call may be wrong. Source: peripheral blood mononuclear cells (PBMCs), taken at new diagnosis, from a patient treated with antithyroid drugs. CDR3 residues: CASSLGRGEETQYF. The CDR3 nucleotides are TGTGCCAGCAGCCTAGGACGGGGGGAAGAGACCCAGTACTTC.